These T cell receptor beta chains were read from a single sample in a study of CD8 T cells in ankylosing spondylitis. TCRdb re-derived calls from the 5' RACE reads in MiXCR, one entry per CDR3 protein. This table holds fewer than 650,000 distinct CDR3 sequences, about 13% found once. The sequenced sample was blood, either unsorted or a sorted T cell fraction (not recorded which). These receptors were obtained from a male donor with ankylosing spondylitis. The CDR3 runs from the conserved cysteine through the conserved F or W.

TRBV29-1	CSVGSGISYEQYF
TRBV20-1	CSATQGINEQFF
TRBV2	CASWGQGYEQYF
TRBV5-5	CASSFSSSGRTGETQYF
TRBV11-2	CASSVMTTSGGQETQYF
TRBV5-1	CASSLLAGGRTGELFF
TRBV7-2	CASSRSGGSTDTQYF
TRBV4-1	CASSRPGSDGNTIYF
TRBV20-1	CSADRGYNEQFF
TRBV10-3	CAISDPGQVNTEAFF
TRBV5-6	CASSLMEGRHQPQHF
TRBV4-2	CASSQIAGTLYEQYF
TRBV6-4	CAGTRREETQYF
TRBV11-2	CASSRGLAAHNEQFF
TRBV2	CASSLRGPGPSNQPQHF
TRBV7-9	CITGRAGDGYTF
TRBV11-2	CASSLSRNSGEAFF
TRBV6-5	CVSSYSLAGVDTDTQYF
TRBV12-3/TRBV12-4	CASTASENSPLHF
TRBV27	CASSSKVGRTQYF
TRBV7-2	CASSLLENTEAFF
TRBV20-1	CSAPPTRGETQYF
TRBV6-1	CASRFNRGRAYYGYTF
TRBV11-1	CASSPQRQTSDRPYNEQFF
TRBV20-1	CSASRDRGSGNTIYF
TRBV24-1	CATSDWVSGLGETQYF
TRBV15	CATSYSGGVHTIYF
TRBV5-1	CASSYGTGREKLFF
TRBV7-9	CASSLVGGDTEAFF
TRBV10-3	CAISESSGRISEQFF
TRBV2	CASRLLQGRIEAFF
TRBV29-1	CSVVSQLISGNTIYF